These T cell receptor beta chains were read from a single sample in a study of cytotoxic CD8 clonotypes in ibrutinib-treated CLL. Clones were sequenced by immunoSEQ multiplex PCR, and TCRdb holds only the in-frame ones, with some missing. The sample includes about 160,000 clones, roughly 86% of them seen just once. This sample comprised PBMCs, obtained after 12 months of ibrutinib treatment. These TCRs come from a human donor with chronic lymphocytic leukemia. The CDR3 runs from the conserved cysteine through the conserved F or W. D genes are given only for firm matches. Size values are once, few and many counts, or a class for expanded clones, and some rows have none.

d_call | j_call | clone_size | v_call | cdr3_nt | cdr3_aa
TRBD1 | TRBJ2-7 | - | TRBV5-1 | TGCGCCAGCAGCTCCCGGGACAGGGAATACGAGCAGTACTTC | CASSSRDREYEQYF
- | TRBJ1-1 | - | TRBV10-3 | TGTGCCATCAGTGATATAGCTGGGAACACTGAAGCTTTCTTT | CAISDIAGNTEAFF
TRBD1 | TRBJ2-5 | - | TRBV11-2 | TGTGCCAGCAGCTTCGACAGGGGGATGGAGACCCAGTACTTC | CASSFDRGMETQYF
- | TRBJ1-1 | - | TRBV5-1 | TGCGCCAGCAGCTCAGAGCTCTGGAACACTGAAGCTTTCTTT | CASSSELWNTEAFF
- | TRBJ2-5 | - | TRBV20-1 | TGCAGTGCTAGCCTAGCGGAGACCCAGTACTTC | CSASLAETQYF
TRBD1 | TRBJ2-1 | - | TRBV4-3 | TGCGCCAGCAAAAGACAGGGGGCCGGGTACAATGAGCAGTTCTTC | CASKRQGAGYNEQFF
- | TRBJ1-5 | - | TRBV9 | TGTGCCAGCAGCGGAGCAGGGGCGGATCAGCCCCAGCATTTT | CASSGAGADQPQHF
TRBD2 | TRBJ2-1 | - | TRBV10-3 | TGTGCCATCAGCGGACTAGCGGGGGGGAACGTTGAGCAGTTCTTC | CAISGLAGGNVEQFF
TRBD1 | TRBJ2-7 | - | TRBV5-1 | TGCGCCAGCAGCTTCCCCGGGACAGGGCTCATTACGTACGAGCAGTACTTC | CASSFPGTGLITYEQYF
TRBD2 | TRBJ2-5 | - | TRBV9 | TGTGCCAGCAGCGTAGGTGGTAGCGGGAGTATAGAGACCCAGTACTTC | CASSVGGSGSIETQYF
TRBD1 | TRBJ2-5 | - | TRBV18 | TGTGCCAGCTCACCAACAGGGGGCGCGGGACAAGAGACCCAGTACTTC | CASSPTGGAGQETQYF
- | TRBJ1-2 | once | TRBV7-8 | TGTGCCAGCTCCTCGAGGCGGTTGGCAAACCCCTTTGGCTACACCTTC | CASSSRRLANPFGYTF
- | TRBJ2-2 | - | TRBV5-1 | TGCGCCAGCAGCTCACCCGGGACTTATACCGGGGAGCTGTTTTTT | CASSSPGTYTGELFF
- | TRBJ2-1 | - | TRBV19 | TGTGCCAGTAGTGTAACGCAAGGGGGGACCTCCTACAATGAGCAGTTCTTC | CASSVTQGGTSYNEQFF
- | TRBJ1-2 | - | TRBV7-9 | TGTGCCAGCAGCTTAGAAACCTACCTGGACTATGGCTACACCTTC | CASSLETYLDYGYTF
- | TRBJ2-7 | - | TRBV28 | TGTGCCAGCAGTTTAACAGGCCGCGCTACTTACGAGCAGTACTTC | CASSLTGRATYEQYF
- | TRBJ1-4 | - | TRBV19 | TGTGCCAGTAAGCACGCAAAGGGTGCAACTAATGAAAAACTGTTTTTT | CASKHAKGATNEKLFF
TRBD2 | TRBJ2-2 | - | TRBV7-3 | TGTGCCAGCAGCTTATGGACTAGCGGGAGCACCGGGGAGCTGTTTTTT | CASSLWTSGSTGELFF
- | TRBJ2-2 | - | TRBV6-6 | TGTGCCAGCAGTCCGGGAGACACCGGGGAGCTGTTTTTT | CASSPGDTGELFF
- | TRBJ2-3 | - | TRBV9 | TGTGCCAGCAGTGCAAACACAGATACGCAGTATTTT | CASSANTDTQYF
- | TRBJ1-2 | - | TRBV4-3 | TGCGCCAGCAGCCAAGATGCCAGGGGCACCTACACCTTC | CASSQDARGTYTF
- | TRBJ2-3 | - | TRBV5-1 | TGCGCCAGCAGCTTGGTTGTGACGAATCCCACAGATACGCAGTATTTT | CASSLVVTNPTDTQYF
- | TRBJ2-5 | - | TRBV9 | TGTGCCAGCAGCGTAGGCCGACAAGGTGGGACCCAGTACTTC | CASSVGRQGGTQYF
- | TRBJ1-2 | - | TRBV6-5 | TGTGCCAGCGGGGGCACACCAATTTATGGCTACACCTTC | CASGGTPIYGYTF
- | TRBJ2-7 | - | TRBV4-2 | TGTGCCAGCAGCCAAGATCTTGCGGGGGCTGGGGGGCAGTACTTC | CASSQDLAGAGGQYF
TRBD1 | TRBJ2-5 | - | TRBV15 | TGTGCCACCAGCAGAGATAGGGGAACAGGGGTTGAGGAGGAGACCCAGTACTTC | CATSRDRGTGVEEETQYF
TRBD1 | TRBJ2-4 | - | TRBV2 | TGTGCCAGCAGTGAGTCAGGGGGCGGGTACATTCAGTACTTC | CASSESGGGYIQYF
- | TRBJ2-2 | - | TRBV7-9 | TGTGCCAGCACCCACAGATGGTTGGGAGTCGGGGAGCTGTTTTTT | CASTHRWLGVGELFF
- | TRBJ1-1 | - | TRBV28 | TGTGCCAGCAGGGGGGTAGGTTGGGCTTTCTTT | CASRGVGWAFF
TRBD1 | TRBJ2-3 | - | TRBV10-3 | TGTGCCATCAGGGGACAGGGGGCGGAGGATACGCAGTATTTT | CAIRGQGAEDTQYF
TRBD1 | TRBJ2-7 | - | TRBV5-5 | TGTGCCAGCAGCCCCCGGGATCCCGGGACAGGGGTCGAGCAGTACTTC | CASSPRDPGTGVEQYF
TRBD2 | TRBJ2-1 | - | TRBV5-1 | TGCGCCAGCAGCTTGGAGGGTAGCGGGAGACGTAATGAGCAGTTCTTC | CASSLEGSGRRNEQFF
- | TRBJ2-3 | few | TRBV4-3 | TGCGCCAGCAGCCCTGGAAGGAAGGGGGGGGGCCTAGATACGCAGTATTTT | CASSPGRKGGGLDTQYF
- | TRBJ1-5 | - | TRBV21-1 | TGTGCCAGCAGCGGCCGGGACAGGGAGGATTTTTGGGTAAGTCAGCCCCAGCATTTT | CASSGRDREDFWVSQPQHF
- | TRBJ1-3 | - | TRBV18 | TGTGCCAGCTCACGCGAGGAAGGGGCGCAGGGAAACACCATATATTTT | CASSREEGAQGNTIYF
- | TRBJ2-7 | - | TRBV5-6 | TGTGCCAGCAGCTTATTAGGGGTCGGCGAGCAGTACTTC | CASSLLGVGEQYF
TRBD1 | TRBJ1-1 | - | TRBV28 | TGTGCCAGCAAAGGGACAGTGAACACTGAAGCTTTCTTT | CASKGTVNTEAFF
TRBD1 | TRBJ2-2 | - | TRBV5-1 | TGCGCCAGCAGCTTGGATACAGGGGGCGCCGCAATCGGGGAGCTGTTTTTT | CASSLDTGGAAIGELFF
TRBD1 | TRBJ1-5 | - | TRBV28 | TGTGCCAGCACCAGGGGGACCTCGCGGCATTTT | CASTRGTSRHF
TRBD1 | TRBJ1-3 | - | TRBV7-2 | TGTGCCAGCAGCTTAAGGTCCAGGGGGCTAGGAAACACCATATATTTT | CASSLRSRGLGNTIYF